This entry lists 3 T cell receptor beta chains sequenced from one sample in a study of blood T cells in healthy people across ages. Next came a second PCR, run for about 7 to 12 cycles, which used a sample-barcoded 5' primer along with a J-beta primer mix. TCRdb recomputed calls from the 5' RACE reads with MiXCR, one row per CDR3 protein. The sample shows more than 800,000 distinct CDR3 sequences, more than 25% of them seen only once. The sequenced sample was blood. These receptors originate from a woman of 80 years or more in good health.

This clonotype has ten or more counts. In DNA, the CDR3 is TGTGCCAGCAGTTTTATTCGGGCTCCTACTGGCTACACCTTC. Translation: CASSFIRAPTGYTF. The chain employs TRBV28 and TRBJ1-2, with no clear D. The V end was cut by 3 bases, the J end by 7 bases, with 15 bases between. The CDR3 covers 14 residues. Germline CDR1 is MDHEN and CDR2 is SYDVKM.

The chain has TRBV6-2 or TRBV6-3 and TRBJ2-1, with D perhaps matching TRBD2 (5 bases). CDR1 and CDR2 from the germline V gene are MNHEY and SVGEGT. Deletions cut 2 bases from V and 4 bases from J, with 9 bases between. The CDR3 is 14 residues long. The CDR3 sequence: CASSYEGPYNEQFF. CDR3 in DNA: TGTGCCAGCAGTTACGAGGGCCCGTACAATGAGCAGTTCTTC.

The chain carries TRBV28 and TRBJ2-3, with D tentatively TRBD1 (6 bases). V was cut by 5 bases and J by 8 bases, with 11 bases left in between. The CDR3 consists of 12 residues. The germline gives CDR1 MDHEN, CDR2 SYDVKM. DNA for the CDR3: TGTGCCAGCAGTGCAGGGGTTGGTACGCAGTATTTT. Translating gives CASSAGVGTQYF.